This is a list of T cell receptor beta chains from one sample in a study of blood T cells in healthy people across ages. TCRdb re-derived calls from the 5' RACE reads in MiXCR, one entry per CDR3 protein. Of 1.5 million or so distinct CDR3 sequences listed, approximately 43% are singletons. The sequencing sample was made of blood. The receptors originated from a woman younger than 30 in good health. The CDR3 runs from the conserved cysteine through the conserved F or W. The D gene is left open where the match is weak. For some rows the clone size is stated as once, few or many, or as a class when expanded; others skip it.

CDR3aa: CSARRLAQETQYF
CDR3nt: TGCAGTGCTAGGAGACTAGCCCAAGAGACCCAGTACTTC
len: 13
v_gene: TRBV20-1
abundance: NA
j_gene: TRBJ2-5
d_gene: TRBD2

CDR3aa: CAISESTVYEQYF
CDR3nt: TGTGCCATCAGTGAGTCGACCGTATACGAGCAGTACTTC
len: 13
v_gene: TRBV10-3
abundance: NA
j_gene: TRBJ2-7
d_gene: NA

CDR3aa: CAISEALGGLETQYF
CDR3nt: TGTGCCATCAGTGAAGCTCTTGGGGGGTTGGAGACCCAGTACTTC
len: 15
v_gene: TRBV10-3
abundance: once
j_gene: TRBJ2-5
d_gene: NA

CDR3aa: CSSGPDEQFF
CDR3nt: TGCAGCTCCGGCCCGGATGAGCAGTTCTTC
len: 10
v_gene: TRBV29-1
abundance: NA
j_gene: TRBJ2-1
d_gene: NA

CDR3aa: CARSDSLYGYTF
CDR3nt: TGCGCCCGCAGCGATTCACTCTATGGCTACACCTTC
len: 12
v_gene: TRBV5-1
abundance: once
j_gene: TRBJ1-2
d_gene: NA

CDR3aa: CASSVAVGQSSYEQYF
CDR3nt: TGTGCCAGCAGCGTAGCTGTGGGACAGTCTTCCTACGAGCAGTACTTC
len: 16
v_gene: TRBV9
abundance: few
j_gene: TRBJ2-7
d_gene: TRBD1

CDR3aa: CASSTRTAGSVEPQHF
CDR3nt: TGTGCCAGCAGTACCCGAACGGCGGGTTCGGTAGAGCCCCAGCATTTT
len: 16
v_gene: TRBV27
abundance: NA
j_gene: TRBJ1-5
d_gene: NA

CDR3aa: CASSLMGQEITEQYF
CDR3nt: TGTGCCAGCAGCTTAATGGGACAGGAAATTACCGAGCAGTACTTC
len: 15
v_gene: TRBV7-2
abundance: NA
j_gene: TRBJ2-7
d_gene: TRBD1

CDR3aa: CASSLGVDLETQYF
CDR3nt: TGTGCCAGCAGCTTAGGGGTGGATCTGGAGACCCAGTACTTC
len: 14
v_gene: TRBV7-8
abundance: NA
j_gene: TRBJ2-5
d_gene: NA

CDR3aa: CASSARGANIQYF
CDR3nt: TGTGCCAGCAGTGCTCGGGGTGCGAACATTCAGTACTTC
len: 13
v_gene: TRBV12-3/TRBV12-4
abundance: NA
j_gene: TRBJ2-4
d_gene: NA

CDR3aa: CASGLRQDTQYF
CDR3nt: TGTGCCAGCGGCCTTCGTCAGGATACGCAGTATTTT
len: 12
v_gene: TRBV6-5
abundance: few
j_gene: TRBJ2-3
d_gene: NA

CDR3aa: CSVERVTGNTDTQYF
CDR3nt: TGCAGCGTTGAGAGGGTGACAGGGAACACAGATACGCAGTATTTT
len: 15
v_gene: TRBV29-1
abundance: many
j_gene: TRBJ2-3
d_gene: TRBD1

CDR3aa: CANSDSLNQPQHF
CDR3nt: TGTGCCAACTCAGACAGCCTCAATCAGCCCCAGCATTTT
len: 13
v_gene: TRBV2
abundance: few
j_gene: TRBJ1-5
d_gene: NA

CDR3aa: CASSLTGVGGPLHF
CDR3nt: TGTGCCAGCAGCCTGACAGGGGTGGGTGGACCCCTCCACTTT
len: 14
v_gene: TRBV7-9
abundance: NA
j_gene: TRBJ1-6
d_gene: TRBD1

CDR3aa: CASSAGTGMSETQYF
CDR3nt: TGTGCCAGCAGTGCAGGGACAGGGATGTCGGAGACCCAGTACTTC
len: 15
v_gene: TRBV27
abundance: many
j_gene: TRBJ2-5
d_gene: TRBD1

CDR3aa: CAISEPSGSNEQFF
CDR3nt: TGTGCCATCAGTGAACCTAGCGGGTCTAATGAGCAGTTCTTC
len: 14
v_gene: TRBV10-3
abundance: NA
j_gene: TRBJ2-1
d_gene: TRBD2

CDR3aa: CASSLRGDLYEQYF
CDR3nt: TGTGCCAGCAGCTTACGCGGGGACCTCTACGAGCAGTACTTC
len: 14
v_gene: TRBV5-5
abundance: NA
j_gene: TRBJ2-7
d_gene: NA

CDR3aa: CASGERGPYEQYF
CDR3nt: TGTGCCAGCGGCGAGCGGGGACCCTACGAGCAGTACTTC
len: 13
v_gene: TRBV6-1
abundance: few
j_gene: TRBJ2-7
d_gene: TRBD2

CDR3aa: CAWSVTTQETQYF
CDR3nt: TGTGCCTGGAGTGTAACCACCCAGGAGACCCAGTACTTC
len: 13
v_gene: TRBV30
abundance: few
j_gene: TRBJ2-5
d_gene: NA

CDR3aa: CASSIGSTNEQFF
CDR3nt: TGTGCCAGTAGTATAGGGTCAACGAATGAGCAGTTCTTC
len: 13
v_gene: TRBV19
abundance: NA
j_gene: TRBJ2-1
d_gene: NA

CDR3aa: CASSHGPQQQFF
CDR3nt: TGTGCCAGCAGCCACGGACCTCAACAGCAGTTCTTC
len: 12
v_gene: TRBV11-2
abundance: NA
j_gene: TRBJ2-1
d_gene: NA

CDR3aa: CATSDPNGGPNTGELFF
CDR3nt: TGTGCCACCAGTGATCCCAATGGGGGCCCGAACACCGGGGAGCTGTTTTTT
len: 17
v_gene: TRBV24-1
abundance: few
j_gene: TRBJ2-2
d_gene: NA

CDR3aa: CASRGDVSSYNEQFF
CDR3nt: TGTGCCAGCAGAGGGGACGTTTCCTCCTACAATGAGCAGTTCTTC
len: 15
v_gene: TRBV2
abundance: NA
j_gene: TRBJ2-1
d_gene: NA

CDR3aa: CASSYVREGREQFF
CDR3nt: TGTGCCAGCAGTTATGTGCGGGAGGGCCGCGAGCAGTTCTTC
len: 14
v_gene: TRBV6-2/TRBV6-3
abundance: NA
j_gene: TRBJ2-1
d_gene: TRBD2

CDR3aa: CASSYLWEYYEQYF
CDR3nt: TGTGCCAGCAGCTACCTATGGGAATATTACGAGCAGTACTTC
len: 14
v_gene: TRBV28
abundance: few
j_gene: TRBJ2-7
d_gene: NA

CDR3aa: CASRTIRGFSGANVLTF
CDR3nt: TGTGCCAGCAGGACCATCAGGGGCTTTTCTGGGGCCAACGTCCTGACTTTC
len: 17
v_gene: TRBV12-3/TRBV12-4
abundance: NA
j_gene: TRBJ2-6
d_gene: NA

CDR3aa: CASSLMGQTYEQFF
CDR3nt: TGTGCCAGCAGCTTAATGGGACAAACCTACGAGCAGTTCTTC
len: 14
v_gene: TRBV7-9
abundance: NA
j_gene: TRBJ2-1
d_gene: NA

CDR3aa: CSAETGVSNQPQHF
CDR3nt: TGCAGTGCGGAAACGGGGGTAAGCAATCAGCCCCAGCATTTT
len: 14
v_gene: TRBV20-1
abundance: few
j_gene: TRBJ1-5
d_gene: NA

CDR3aa: CASSGEQRNEKLFF
CDR3nt: TGCGCCAGCAGCGGGGAGCAGCGTAATGAAAAACTGTTTTTT
len: 14
v_gene: TRBV5-1
abundance: few
j_gene: TRBJ1-4
d_gene: NA

CDR3aa: CASSPPWRDTQYF
CDR3nt: TGTGCCAGCAGCCCGCCGTGGAGGGATACGCAGTATTTT
len: 13
v_gene: TRBV7-2
abundance: NA
j_gene: TRBJ2-3
d_gene: NA

CDR3aa: CASSSREGSGNTIYF
CDR3nt: TGTGCCAGCAGCTCCAGGGAAGGTTCTGGAAACACCATATATTTT
len: 15
v_gene: TRBV7-2
abundance: few
j_gene: TRBJ1-3
d_gene: NA

CDR3aa: CASSFRGGNYGYTF
CDR3nt: TGTGCCAGCAGCTTCAGGGGGGGTAACTATGGCTACACCTTC
len: 14
v_gene: TRBV5-5
abundance: NA
j_gene: TRBJ1-2
d_gene: TRBD1

CDR3aa: CSARELPGNLGGYTF
CDR3nt: TGCAGTGCTAGAGAATTGCCAGGGAACTTAGGTGGCTACACCTTC
len: 15
v_gene: TRBV20-1
abundance: NA
j_gene: TRBJ1-2
d_gene: NA

CDR3aa: CSAQGLDNEKLFF
CDR3nt: TGCAGTGCTCAGGGACTTGATAATGAAAAACTGTTTTTT
len: 13
v_gene: TRBV20-1
abundance: NA
j_gene: TRBJ1-4
d_gene: NA

CDR3aa: CASQAAWTTDTQYF
CDR3nt: TGTGCCAGCCAGGCGGCATGGACCACAGATACGCAGTATTTT
len: 14
v_gene: TRBV12-3/TRBV12-4
abundance: NA
j_gene: TRBJ2-3
d_gene: NA

CDR3aa: CASSSGGGLRQPQHF
CDR3nt: TGTGCCAGCAGTTCAGGGGGCGGCTTACGCCAGCCCCAGCATTTT
len: 15
v_gene: TRBV5-6
abundance: NA
j_gene: TRBJ1-5
d_gene: TRBD1

CDR3aa: CSALRDDTDTQYF
CDR3nt: TGCAGTGCCCTCCGGGACGACACAGATACGCAGTATTTT
len: 13
v_gene: TRBV20-1
abundance: NA
j_gene: TRBJ2-3
d_gene: NA

CDR3aa: CARKPREHEQYF
CDR3nt: TGTGCCAGAAAACCCAGAGAACACGAGCAGTACTTC
len: 12
v_gene: TRBV12-3/TRBV12-4
abundance: NA
j_gene: TRBJ2-7
d_gene: NA

CDR3aa: CASSQDKRRPEHEQFF
CDR3nt: TGCGCCAGCAGCCAAGATAAGCGCCGACCGGAACATGAGCAGTTCTTC
len: 16
v_gene: TRBV4-1
abundance: NA
j_gene: TRBJ2-1
d_gene: NA

CDR3aa: CASTGNKGGYLETQYF
CDR3nt: TGTGCCAGCACCGGAAACAAGGGGGGTTACTTAGAGACCCAGTACTTC
len: 16
v_gene: TRBV6-6
abundance: few
j_gene: TRBJ2-5
d_gene: NA

CDR3aa: CASRDRAGTYNEQFF
CDR3nt: TGTGCCAGCAGGGATCGGGCGGGGACCTACAATGAGCAGTTCTTC
len: 15
v_gene: TRBV11-2
abundance: few
j_gene: TRBJ2-1
d_gene: NA

CDR3aa: CASSLTGGVDIQYF
CDR3nt: TGTGCCAGCAGTTTGACAGGGGGCGTTGACATTCAGTACTTC
len: 14
v_gene: TRBV13
abundance: NA
j_gene: TRBJ2-4
d_gene: TRBD1

CDR3aa: CASSLMPGPQRSYNEQYF
CDR3nt: TGCGCCAGCAGCCTTATGCCAGGACCCCAGCGATCCTACAATGAGCAGTACTTC
len: 18
v_gene: TRBV4-1
abundance: few
j_gene: TRBJ2-7
d_gene: NA

CDR3aa: CASSLGGTDSSTDTQYF
CDR3nt: TGCGCCAGCAGCTTGGGGGGGACAGACTCTAGCACAGATACGCAGTATTTT
len: 17
v_gene: TRBV5-1
abundance: NA
j_gene: TRBJ2-3
d_gene: TRBD1

CDR3aa: CASRGGRGVQYF
CDR3nt: TGTGCCAGCAGGGGGGGGCGGGGAGTGCAGTACTTC
len: 12
v_gene: TRBV6-6
abundance: NA
j_gene: TRBJ2-7
d_gene: NA

CDR3aa: CSVWKSSGNTIYF
CDR3nt: TGCAGTGTCTGGAAAAGCTCTGGAAACACCATATATTTT
len: 13
v_gene: TRBV20-1
abundance: once
j_gene: TRBJ1-3
d_gene: NA